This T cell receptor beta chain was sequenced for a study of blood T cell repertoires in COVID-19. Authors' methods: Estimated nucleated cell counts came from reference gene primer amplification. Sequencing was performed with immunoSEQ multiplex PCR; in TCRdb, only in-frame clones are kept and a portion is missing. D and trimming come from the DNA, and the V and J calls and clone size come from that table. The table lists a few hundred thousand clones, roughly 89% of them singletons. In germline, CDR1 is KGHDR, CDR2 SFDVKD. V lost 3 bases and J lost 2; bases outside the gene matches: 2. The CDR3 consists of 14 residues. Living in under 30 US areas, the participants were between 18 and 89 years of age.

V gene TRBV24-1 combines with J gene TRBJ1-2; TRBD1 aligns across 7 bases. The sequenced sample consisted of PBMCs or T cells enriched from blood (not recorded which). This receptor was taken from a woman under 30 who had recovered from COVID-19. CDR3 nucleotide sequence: TGTGCCACCAGTGATGACAGGGAAAACTATGGCTACACCTTC. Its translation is CATSDDRENYGYTF.